Below, 15 T cell receptor beta chains from the same sample are listed, as sequenced in a study of blood T cell repertoires in COVID-19. Profiled with immunoSEQ multiplex PCR; TCRdb holds only in-frame clones, not every one. This repertoire shows tens of thousands of clones, approximately 80% found once; its top ten account for less than 6%. Specimen: peripheral blood. The receptors come from a woman in her sixties or seventies with acute or convalescent COVID-19.

This clone was observed once. The J gene is TRBJ2-3, the V gene TRBV10-3; D possibly corresponds to TRBD1 (6 bases). Trimming removed 7 bases at V and 6 bases at J, with 20 bases between. The CDR3 sequence is 15 residues long. Germline CDR1 reads ENHRY; CDR2 reads SYGVKD. CDR3 loop: CAIMSRGTVYDTQYF. The CDR3 nucleotides read TGTGCCATCATGAGTAGGGGGACGGTTTACGATACGCAGTATTTT.

This clone was detected once. V usage is TRBV6-2 or TRBV6-3 and J usage is TRBJ1-5; 7 nucleotides line up with TRBD1. The CDR3 covers 14 residues. Germline CDR1 MNHEY, CDR2 SVGEGT. V dropped 5 bases and J dropped 9; count of bases not matched to a gene: 10. CDR3 in DNA: TGTGCCAGCAGTCACGAAGGGGGCTTTTGGCCCCAGCATTTT. Translation: CASSHEGGFWPQHF.

V and J are TRBV27 and TRBJ2-7; D is possibly TRBD2 (7 bases). V lost 0 bases and J lost 4, with 10 bases in between. This CDR3 contains 14 residues. The germline CDR1 and CDR2 sequences are MNHEY and SMNVEV (reference sequence). Here the CDR3 reads CASSLSKGGYEQYF. CDR3 in DNA: TGTGCCAGCAGTTTATCTAAGGGGGGGTACGAGCAGTACTTC.

In its sample, this clone ranks as medium-sized (0.01 to 0.1%). V gene TRBV7-9 combines with J gene TRBJ1-2; 9 positions match TRBD1. CDR3 length equals 14 residues. Germline assignment: CDR1 SEHNR and CDR2 FQNEAQ (reference sequence). Trimming removed 9 bases from V and 6 bases from J; junction bases left unmatched: 11. The CDR3 sequence is CASLGQGSGDGYTF. The CDR3 DNA follows: TGTGCCAGTTTGGGACAGGGTTCGGGCGATGGCTACACCTTC.

V and J are TRBV7-8 and TRBJ1-4, with D perhaps matching TRBD1 (6 bases). V lost 1 base to trimming and J lost 2 bases, with 8 bases between them. The CDR3 is 15 residues long. Per germline, CDR1 SGHVS and CDR2 FQNEAQ. CDR3: CASSLVRGTNEKLFF. The CDR3 DNA reads TGTGCCAGCAGCTTAGTGAGGGGGACTAATGAAAAACTGTTTTTT.

This clone has a single count. This chain connects TRBV7-2 to TRBJ1-3; D is ambiguous. The CDR3 loop spans 15 amino acids. Germline loops: CDR1 SGHTA, CDR2 FQGNSA. Trimming pared 1 base from V and 0 bases from J, leaving 7 bases between. As DNA, the CDR3 is TGTGCCAGCAGCTTAGTACAAGTCTCTGGAAACACCATATATTTT. Translating it yields CASSLVQVSGNTIYF.

The chain combines TRBV4-1 with TRBJ1-2; no definite D call. V was pared by 4 bases and J by 1 base, with 10 bases between. Germline CDR1 reads MGHRA; CDR2 reads YSYEKL. CDR3 length: 14 amino acids. CDR3 coding DNA: TGCGCCAGCAGCCCCCTTTCCCTTAACTATGGCTACACCTTC. It encodes CASSPLSLNYGYTF.

The chain links TRBV7-8 to TRBJ2-7; 7 positions agree with TRBD1. Germline V gene sequence: CDR1 SGHVS, CDR2 FQNEAQ. The CDR3 is 16 amino acids. The ends lost 0 bases at V and 2 bases at J; junction bases unmatched: 7. CDR3 region: CASSLAGRQGTYEQYF. In DNA form, the CDR3 reads TGTGCCAGCAGCTTAGCGGGCAGACAGGGTACCTACGAGCAGTACTTC.

This clone is a singleton in its sample. The rearrangement links TRBV10-1 to TRBJ2-7; D is uncertain. The CDR3 is 13 amino acids. Germline assignment: CDR1 WNHNN and CDR2 SYGVQD (reference sequence). V dropped 6 bases and J dropped 4 bases, with 13 bases sitting between them. The CDR3 coding sequence is TGCGCCAGCAGGACGACCGCTAGGTACGAGCAGTACTTC. Its protein is CASRTTARYEQYF.

The table lists this clone with a count of one. The chain carries TRBV9 and TRBJ1-2; maybe TRBD1 (6 bases). This CDR3 has 16 amino acids. Germline V gene lookup returns CDR1 SGDLS and CDR2 YYNGEE. The V gene lost 0 bases and the J gene lost 4 bases, with 16 bases spanning the gap. The CDR3 reads CASSVGSGAILYGYTF. In DNA form, the CDR3 reads TGTGCCAGCAGCGTAGGGTCAGGGGCGATACTCTATGGCTACACCTTC.

V gene TRBV6-5 combines with J gene TRBJ1-2, with D perhaps TRBD1 (5 bases). Germline V lookup: CDR1 MNHEY, CDR2 SVGAGI. The CDR3 length is 14 residues. The V and J ends lost 6 bases and 1 base respectively, with 12 bases between them. The CDR3 DNA sequence: TGTGCCAGCAGCCCGGGACTTCTTAACTATGGCTACACCTTC. It specifies CASSPGLLNYGYTF.

J is TRBJ2-7 and V is TRBV11-2, with 8 bases that match TRBD1. J lost 3 bases, V lost 6 bases, and 10 bases had no gene match. Germline CDR1 is SGHAT and CDR2 is FQNNGV. The CDR3 is 15 residues long. CDR3 region: CASRYPGDRSYEQYF. Written as DNA, the CDR3 is TGTGCCAGCAGATACCCCGGGGACAGGAGCTACGAGCAGTACTTC.

The CDR3 nucleotides read TGTGCCAGTAGTGCCGGGACAACTTATAGCAATCAGCCCCAGCATTTT. Its translation is CASSAGTTYSNQPQHF. The V and J genes are TRBV19 and TRBJ1-5, with D possibly TRBD1 on 6 matching bases. The V end was cut by 5 bases, the J end by 0 bases, with 14 bases between. There are 16 residues in the CDR3. Germline CDR1 and CDR2: LNHDA and SQIVND (reference sequence).

The chain uses TRBV4-2 and TRBJ2-3, with TRBD2 identical over 11 bases. Germline assignment: CDR1 LGHNA and CDR2 YNFKEQ. This CDR3 has 16 amino acids. With 6 bases clipped from V and 5 bases from J, the junction kept 10 bases outside the gene matches. The CDR3 nucleotides read TGTGCCAGCAGTGAACTTAGCGGGGGGGCCATAGATACGCAGTATTTT. This translates into CASSELSGGAIDTQYF.

This clone was found a few times. J is TRBJ1-5 and V is TRBV12-3 or TRBV12-4; D remains unclear. V was cut by 6 bases and J by 4 bases, with 10 bases left in between. The CDR3 runs 13 residues. The CDR3 DNA reads as TGTGCCAGCAGCCCGGACTTAAATCAGCCCCAGCATTTT. It codes for CASSPDLNQPQHF.